This passage covers 11 T cell receptor beta chains from one sample sequenced in a study of blood T cell repertoires in COVID-19. Profiled with immunoSEQ multiplex PCR; TCRdb holds only in-frame clones, not every one. The sample lists around 230,000 clones; approximately 82% were seen once. Specimen: PBMCs or T cells enriched from blood (not recorded which). These receptor sequences come from a middle-aged man who had recovered from COVID-19.

This clone has a handful of counts. The chain is built from TRBV9 and TRBJ1-2; 8 nucleotides line up with TRBD1. Germline V gene lookup returns CDR1 SGDLS and CDR2 YYNGEE. The CDR3 has 18 amino acids. V shed 4 bases and J 0 bases; nucleotides not matched to a gene: 14. The CDR3 sequence: CASSPRGIGDRPNYGYTF. CDR3 DNA sequence: TGTGCCAGCAGCCCAAGAGGAATCGGGGACAGGCCTAACTATGGCTACACCTTC.

The chain is built from TRBV9 and TRBJ1-3; no firm D call. With 3 bases removed from V and 0 bases from J, the gap between germline ends came to 4 bases. Germline-derived CDR1 and CDR2 are SGDLS and YYNGEE. CDR3 length: 13 amino acids. CDR3 amino acids: CASSGSSGNTIYF. CDR3 in DNA: TGTGCCAGCAGCGGGAGCTCTGGAAACACCATATATTTT.

V usage is TRBV4-3 and J usage is TRBJ2-1; 7 positions match TRBD2. Germline CDR1 LGHNA, CDR2 YSLEER. The trim removed 1 base at V and 2 bases at J, leaving 5 bases unmatched. This CDR3 contains 16 residues. The CDR3 sequence: CASSQGSGVAYNEQFF. CDR3 nucleotides: TGCGCCAGCAGCCAAGGGAGCGGGGTAGCCTACAATGAGCAGTTCTTC.

This chain uses TRBV29-1 with TRBJ2-1; D not resolved. Germline CDR1 reads SQVTM; CDR2 reads ANQGSEA. This CDR3 has 16 residues. Trimming took off 0 bases at V and 2 bases at J, with 14 bases between the two ends. Here the CDR3 reads CSVEDRGFDPYNEQFF. The CDR3, as DNA: TGCAGCGTTGAAGATCGAGGATTTGACCCCTACAATGAGCAGTTCTTC.

The chain carries TRBV6-5 and TRBJ1-2; maybe TRBD1 (5 bases). V lost 5 bases, J lost 4 bases, and 11 bases lay in between. CDR3 length: 13 amino acids. Germline lookup yields CDR1 MNHEY and CDR2 SVGAGI. As DNA, the CDR3 is TGTGCCAGCAGTCCCCAGGGAAGCTATGGCTACACCTTC. Residues: CASSPQGSYGYTF.

About this clone itself: Other DNA sequences in this specimen translate into the identical CDR3. The chain has TRBV5-1 and TRBJ1-4, with a tentative D call TRBD1 (6 bases). The ends were cut back, 4 bases at V and 2 bases at J, with 9 bases in the middle. CDR3 length: 14 residues. Germline loops: CDR1 SGHRS, CDR2 YFSETQ. This CDR3 is CASSLRGTNEKLFF. The CDR3 DNA sequence: TGCGCCAGCAGCCTTAGGGGGACTAATGAAAAACTGTTTTTT.

V gene TRBV5-1 combines with J gene TRBJ2-2; 11 bases fit TRBD2. The V gene's germline CDR1 is SGHRS and CDR2 YFSETQ. This CDR3 spans 16 amino acids. After removal of 2 bases from V and 6 bases from J, the junction contained 6 bases not matched to a gene. CDR3 amino acids: CASSFDIAGGAGELFF. The CDR3 DNA reads TGCGCCAGCAGCTTCGATATAGCGGGAGGGGCCGGGGAGCTGTTTTTT.

V gene TRBV5-1 combines with J gene TRBJ2-3; TRBD1 is a possible D gene (5 bases). Trimming stripped 0 bases from V and 4 bases from J, with 18 bases between. Germline loops: CDR1 SGHRS, CDR2 YFSETQ. The CDR3 is made up of 17 amino acids. The CDR3 DNA reads as TGCGCCAGCAGCTTGGTCAGGGATATCGGCAGGTCAGATACGCAGTATTTT. This encodes CASSLVRDIGRSDTQYF.

The gene calls are TRBV24-1 and TRBJ1-5; possibly TRBD1 for D (5 bases). V was cut by 0 bases and J by 5 bases, with 13 bases left in between. The CDR3 loop spans 16 amino acids. In germline, CDR1 is KGHDR, CDR2 SFDVKD. CDR3 loop: CATSDLPLVGDQPQHF. CDR3 coding DNA: TGTGCCACCAGTGATTTGCCCCTAGTAGGGGATCAGCCCCAGCATTTT.

This chain connects TRBV9 to TRBJ1-1; tentative D call: TRBD1 (6 bases). From germline, CDR1 is SGDLS and CDR2 YYNGEE. Trimming left V 5 bases short and J 2 bases short, with 10 bases between. This CDR3 region has 13 residues. CDR3 nucleotides: TGTGCCAGCAGGGACAGAGGCAACACTGAAGCTTTCTTT. It encodes CASRDRGNTEAFF.

CDR3 loop: CASSLLAGGSEQFF. As DNA, the CDR3 is TGCGCCAGCAGCCTGCTAGCGGGGGGGAGTGAGCAGTTCTTC. This chain connects TRBV5-1 to TRBJ2-1, with TRBD2 matching 12 bases. The CDR3 spans 14 residues. V trimming: 4 bases; J trimming: 9 bases; junction bases outside the gene matches: 5. Germline-derived CDR1 and CDR2 are SGHRS and YFSETQ. Full variable domain (outside the CDR3, taken from reference TRBV5-1 and TRBJ2-1): KAGVTQTPRYLIKTRGQQVTLSCSPISGHRSVSWYQQTPGQGLQFLFEYFSETQRNKGNFPGRFSGRQFSNSRSEMNVSTLELGDSALYLCASSLLAGGSEQFFGPGTRLTVL.